A selection of T cell receptor beta chains follows, all from one sample in a study of control samples from healthy donors and cancer patients. Sequenced by immunoSEQ multiplex PCR; TCRdb stores in-frame clones only, minus some. The data contain about 150,000 clones, 90% to 95% of them seen just once; the ten biggest clones take up approximately 6%. Sample: blood. Every receptor here comes from a middle-aged man in good health. Each CDR3 is given with its conserved first and last residue. D genes are given only for firm matches. A row's size may be missing; if present it is once, few, many or a size class.

>.|TRBV5-1|TRBJ1-5|.
TGCGCCAGCAGCTTGAACGGATGGGAAGATCAGCCCCAGCATTTT
CASSLNGWEDQPQHF
>.|TRBV3-1/TRBV3-2|TRBJ1-4|.
TGTGCCAGCAGCCAAGCAACTAATGAAAAACTGTTTTTT
CASSQATNEKLFF
>.|TRBV7-9|TRBJ2-2|TRBD2
TGTGCCAGCAGCCCAGGACTAGCGGGGGTGACCGGGGAGCTGTTTTTT
CASSPGLAGVTGELFF
>.|TRBV7-2|TRBJ1-5|.
TGTGCCAGCAGCTTAGTGCGAGGTAGCAATCAGCCCCAGCATTTT
CASSLVRGSNQPQHF
>.|TRBV6-5|TRBJ1-1|.
TGTGCCAGCAGCACGGGTGCTGAAGCTTTCTTT
CASSTGAEAFF
>.|TRBV10-3|TRBJ1-1|TRBD1
TGTGCCATCAGAGGGACAGGGAATACTGAAGCTTTCTTT
CAIRGTGNTEAFF
>.|TRBV7-9|TRBJ1-1|.
TGTGCCAGCAGCCCCCCATTTGGGAGGGCTTTAAGGAACACTGAAGCTTTCTTT
CASSPPFGRALRNTEAFF
>.|TRBV5-1|TRBJ1-2|.
TGCGCCAGCAGCTTCGGAGGGACGGGCTATGGCTACACCTTC
CASSFGGTGYGYTF
>once|TRBV7-2|TRBJ2-7|.
TGTGCCAGCAGCTCTCGGAGGGGCTACGAGCAGTACTTC
CASSSRRGYEQYF
>.|TRBV27|TRBJ1-5|TRBD1
TGTGCCAGCAGTTCAACCGACAGGGGCGGCAATCAGCCCCAGCATTTT
CASSSTDRGGNQPQHF
>.|TRBV6-5|TRBJ1-4|TRBD1
TGTGCCAGCGGGCGACAGGGGCCAAATGAAAAACTGTTTTTT
CASGRQGPNEKLFF
>.|TRBV19|TRBJ2-7|TRBD1
TGTGCCAGTAGTAGGGGACAGGCCTACGAGCAGTACTTC
CASSRGQAYEQYF
>.|TRBV6-6|TRBJ1-1|.
TGTGCCAGCAGTTACTCGGGGCAGGGAAACACTGAAGCTTTCTTT
CASSYSGQGNTEAFF
>.|TRBV30|TRBJ1-2|.
TGTGCCTGGAGTGCAAAAACCGGGACGATCAATATCGGCTACACCTTC
CAWSAKTGTINIGYTF
>.|TRBV28|TRBJ1-6|.
TGTGCCAGCAGTTTAGAGCCACAGGATAATTCACCCCTCCACTTT
CASSLEPQDNSPLHF
>once|TRBV10-3|TRBJ1-2|.
TGTGCCATCAGTGAAGTTGGGCAGGGCGTCGGCTATGGCTACACCTTC
CAISEVGQGVGYGYTF
>.|TRBV19|TRBJ1-3|TRBD1
TGTGCCAGTAGTCTCGACAGGGGGCTTGGAAACACCATATATTTT
CASSLDRGLGNTIYF
>.|TRBV18|TRBJ2-7|.
TGTGCCAGCTCTCGACCAGGGACGGCGTCCTACGAGCAGTACTTC
CASSRPGTASYEQYF
>.|TRBV27|TRBJ1-2|.
TGTGCCAGCAGTTTCAGTCCGCAGGTCGGCCCCTATGGCTACACCTTC
CASSFSPQVGPYGYTF
>.|TRBV21-1|TRBJ1-2|.
TGTGCCAGACTCCGGGTGGGACAGGGGTTTAGGCATGGCTACACCTTC
CARLRVGQGFRHGYTF
>.|TRBV4-1|TRBJ1-1|TRBD1
TGCGCCAGCAGCCAAGAGGGACAGGGGAACACTGAAGCTTTCTTT
CASSQEGQGNTEAFF
>.|TRBV24-1|TRBJ2-5|TRBD2
TGTGCCACCAGTGATCGACTAGCGGGGATCCAAGAGACCCAGTACTTC
CATSDRLAGIQETQYF
>.|TRBV30|TRBJ2-3|.
TGTGCCTGGCAAGGGGCGGCCTGGAGCACAGATACGCAGTATTTT
CAWQGAAWSTDTQYF
>once|TRBV12-5|TRBJ1-1|.
TGTGCTAGTAACCCCGACAGGCACACTGAAGCTTTCTTT
CASNPDRHTEAFF
>few|TRBV24-1|TRBJ1-2|.
TGTGCCACCAGTGAATCGGGGCCACTAAGTGGCTACACCTTC
CATSESGPLSGYTF
>.|TRBV21-1|TRBJ1-1|.
TGTGCCAGCAGCCCTTCGGGGCAAAATGACGGGAACACTGAAGCTTTCTTT
CASSPSGQNDGNTEAFF